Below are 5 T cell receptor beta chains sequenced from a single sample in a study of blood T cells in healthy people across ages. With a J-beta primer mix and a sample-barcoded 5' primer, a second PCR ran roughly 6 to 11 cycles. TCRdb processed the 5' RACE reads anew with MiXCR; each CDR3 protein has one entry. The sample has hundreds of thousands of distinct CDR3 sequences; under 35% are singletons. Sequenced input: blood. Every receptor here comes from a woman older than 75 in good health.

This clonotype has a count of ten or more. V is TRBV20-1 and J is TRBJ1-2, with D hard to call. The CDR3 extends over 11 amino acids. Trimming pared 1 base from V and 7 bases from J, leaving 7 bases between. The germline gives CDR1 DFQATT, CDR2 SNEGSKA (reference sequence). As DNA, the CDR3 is TGCAGTGCTAGAGGTCGGGCTGGCTACACCTTC. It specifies CSARGRAGYTF.

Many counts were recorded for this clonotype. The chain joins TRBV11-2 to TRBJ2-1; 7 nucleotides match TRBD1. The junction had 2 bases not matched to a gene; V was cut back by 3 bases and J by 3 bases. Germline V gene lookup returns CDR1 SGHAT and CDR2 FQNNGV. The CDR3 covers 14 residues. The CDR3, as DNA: TGTGCCAGCAGCTTCCGGGACAGCTACAATGAGCAGTTCTTC. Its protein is CASSFRDSYNEQFF.

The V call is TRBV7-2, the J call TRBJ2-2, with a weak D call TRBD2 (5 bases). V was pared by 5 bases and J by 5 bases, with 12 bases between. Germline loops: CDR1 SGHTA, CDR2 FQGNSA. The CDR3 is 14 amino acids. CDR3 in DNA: TGTGCCAGCAGCGAGGGAGTTCCAACCGGGGAGCTGTTTTTT. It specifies CASSEGVPTGELFF.

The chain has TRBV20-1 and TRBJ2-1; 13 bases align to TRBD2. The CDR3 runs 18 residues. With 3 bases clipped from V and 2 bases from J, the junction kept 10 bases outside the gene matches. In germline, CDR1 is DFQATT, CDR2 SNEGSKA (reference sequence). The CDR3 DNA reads TGCAGTGCTAGGGGGGGACTAGCGGGGACCCAGGCCTACAATGAGCAGTTCTTC. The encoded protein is CSARGGLAGTQAYNEQFF.

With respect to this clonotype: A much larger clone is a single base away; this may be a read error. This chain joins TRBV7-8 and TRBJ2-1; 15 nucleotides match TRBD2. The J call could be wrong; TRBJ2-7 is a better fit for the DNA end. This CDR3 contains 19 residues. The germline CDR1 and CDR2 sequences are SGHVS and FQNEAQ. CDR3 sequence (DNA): TGTGCCAGCAGCTTTGGGACTAGCGGGGGGCTAAGCTCCTACAATGAGCAGTACTTC. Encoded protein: CASSFGTSGGLSSYNEQYF.